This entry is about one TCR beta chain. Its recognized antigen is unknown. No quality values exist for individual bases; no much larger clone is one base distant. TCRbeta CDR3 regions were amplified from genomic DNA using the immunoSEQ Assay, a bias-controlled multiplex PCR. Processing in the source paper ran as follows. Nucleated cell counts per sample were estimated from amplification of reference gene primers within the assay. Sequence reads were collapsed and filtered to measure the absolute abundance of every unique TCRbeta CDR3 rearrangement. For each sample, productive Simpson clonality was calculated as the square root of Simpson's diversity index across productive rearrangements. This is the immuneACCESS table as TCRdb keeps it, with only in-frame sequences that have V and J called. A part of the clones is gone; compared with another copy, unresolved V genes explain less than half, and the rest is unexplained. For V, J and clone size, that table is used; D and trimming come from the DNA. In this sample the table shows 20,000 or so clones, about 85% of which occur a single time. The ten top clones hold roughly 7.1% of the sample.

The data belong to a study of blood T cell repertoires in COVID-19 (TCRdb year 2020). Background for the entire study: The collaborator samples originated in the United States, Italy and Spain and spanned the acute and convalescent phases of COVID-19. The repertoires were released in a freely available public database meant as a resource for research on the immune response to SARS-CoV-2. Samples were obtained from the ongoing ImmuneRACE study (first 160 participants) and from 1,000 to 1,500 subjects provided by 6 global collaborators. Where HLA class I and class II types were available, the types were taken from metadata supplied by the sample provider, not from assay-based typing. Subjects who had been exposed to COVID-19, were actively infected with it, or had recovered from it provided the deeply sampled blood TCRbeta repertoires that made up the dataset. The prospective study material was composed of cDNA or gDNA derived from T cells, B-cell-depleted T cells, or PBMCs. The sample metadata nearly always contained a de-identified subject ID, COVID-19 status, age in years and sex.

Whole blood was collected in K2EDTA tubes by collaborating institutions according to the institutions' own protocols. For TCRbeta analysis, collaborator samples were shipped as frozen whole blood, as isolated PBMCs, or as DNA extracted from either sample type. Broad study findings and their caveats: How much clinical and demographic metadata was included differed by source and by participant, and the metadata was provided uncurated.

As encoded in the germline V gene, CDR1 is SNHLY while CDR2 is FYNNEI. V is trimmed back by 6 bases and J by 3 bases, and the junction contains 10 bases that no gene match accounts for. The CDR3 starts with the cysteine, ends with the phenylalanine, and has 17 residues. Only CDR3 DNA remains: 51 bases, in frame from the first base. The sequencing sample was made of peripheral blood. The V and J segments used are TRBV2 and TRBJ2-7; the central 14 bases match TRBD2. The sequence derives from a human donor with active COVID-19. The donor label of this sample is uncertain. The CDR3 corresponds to CASRAVGLAGVSYEQYF. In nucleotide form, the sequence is TGTGCCAGCAGGGCTGTGGGACTAGCGGGAGTAAGCTACGAGCAGTACTTC.